The 8 T cell receptor beta chains below all came from one sample that was sequenced in a study of CD4 T cells in relation to SARS-CoV-2 and coronaviruses. The unexposed donors gave CD4+ T cells in about 2011-2019, prior to COVID-19. TCRdb's table, derived via immunoSEQ multiplex PCR, lists solely in-frame clones and lacks some. The sample contains some 65,000 clones, about 90% of which appear only once. The sequenced material came from memory CD4+ T cells from PBMCs. These receptors all come from a human donor in good health.

The chain carries TRBV7-6 and TRBJ2-5; no clear D. This CDR3 spans 13 amino acids. V gave up 5 bases and J gave up 2 bases, with 9 bases separating them. CDR1 and CDR2 (germline): SGHVS, FNYEAQ. Here the CDR3 DNA reads TGTGCCAGCAGCCGGTCGACTCAAGAGACCCAGTACTTC. Protein: CASSRSTQETQYF.

This chain uses TRBV10-3 with TRBJ2-2; D gene unclear. This CDR3 has 16 amino acids. Between the trimmed V and J ends, which lost 3 bases and 4 bases, there was a span of 15 bases. CDR1 ENHRY and CDR2 SYGVKD come from the germline V gene. CDR3 in amino acids: CAISDPEGRITGELFF. CDR3 nucleotides: TGTGCCATCAGTGACCCGGAAGGGCGGATCACCGGGGAGCTGTTTTTT.

The V gene is TRBV5-4, the J gene TRBJ2-7; no clear D. The CDR3 has 13 residues. Germline CDR1 SGHNT, CDR2 YYREEE (reference sequence). Trimming pared 3 bases from V and 6 bases from J, leaving 13 bases between. In nucleotides, the CDR3 is TGTGCCAGCAGCTCCGGGCAAGTATCCGAGCAGTACTTC. Amino acid sequence: CASSSGQVSEQYF.

The chain carries TRBV21-1 and TRBJ2-3. TRBV21-1 is labeled a pseudogene. The CDR3 extends over 16 amino acids. The CDR3 spells CASSGTVRGATDTQYF. CDR3 in DNA: TGTGCCAGCAGCGGAACCGTAAGGGGGGCAACAGATACGCAGTATTTT.

The genes are TRBV7-8 and TRBJ2-3; 8 bases match TRBD2. Per the germline V gene, CDR1 is SGHVS and CDR2 is FQNEAQ. Losses at the gene ends were 7 bases for V and 5 bases for J; bases not matched to a gene: 17. This CDR3 has 17 residues. CDR3 DNA sequence: TGTGCCAGCAAAGCTGGGACTAGTGGCTTCGCGGGAGATACGCAGTATTTT. It yields the protein CASKAGTSGFAGDTQYF.

The chain is built from TRBV25-1 and TRBJ2-1; TRBD2 is a possible D gene (5 bases). Germline V gene lookup returns CDR1 MGHDK and CDR2 SYGVNS. The CDR3 is 15 amino acids. V was shortened by 3 bases and J by 10 bases, with 19 bases between the two germline ends. CDR3 region: CASSDTTRGDIEQFF. The CDR3 coding sequence is TGTGCCAGCAGTGACACCACTAGAGGTGACATCGAGCAGTTCTTC.

This chain links TRBV7-2 with TRBJ1-4, with D unresolved. V dropped 5 bases and J dropped 0 bases, with 7 bases sitting between them. The CDR3 covers 14 residues. Germline CDR1 SGHTA, CDR2 FQGNSA. CDR3 residues: CASSRQTTNEKLFF. The CDR3 coding sequence is TGTGCCAGCAGCCGCCAGACAACTAATGAAAAACTGTTTTTT.

The sample holds a few counts of this clone. This sequence joins TRBV27 and TRBJ1-1, with 7 bases fitting TRBD1. The CDR3 has 14 amino acids. J gave up 5 bases and V 7 bases, and 10 bases lay outside the gene matches. Germline V gene sequence: CDR1 MNHEY, CDR2 SMNVEV (reference sequence). This CDR3 reads CASILDRVSTEAFF. For the CDR3, the DNA is TGTGCCAGCATCCTCGACAGGGTGTCGACTGAAGCTTTCTTT.